This TCR beta chain was captured in a study of immunodeficiency (dated by TCRdb to the late 2010s). Turning to the overall study: To search for oligoclonality and VDJ recombination defects, the researchers carried out a repertoire analysis. What the study reported, not specific to this receptor: In the entropy comparisons of patients versus healthy controls, patients were shown as n=3 (open circles), and an effect on thymic development was only suggested as possible. Severe oligoclonality, judged by top-100 and total clonotype frequencies, was seen in patient CD8+ but not CD4+ T cells. V-J pairing and productive entropy of CD4+ T cells appeared to be similar between patients and controls.

About this clone: The antigen this receptor binds is unknown. Nothing much larger sits one base from this clone, and base qualities are not available.

CD3+CD4+ T cells were sorted from fresh PBMCs before TCR sequencing. Genomic DNA was isolated using the QIAamp DNA Blood Mini Kit and then sent out for immunoSEQ repertoire analysis. Using a standard quantity of genomic DNA template, multiplex PCR was run to amplify the CDR3 regions. The PCR products underwent sequencing on an Illumina platform. The paper's processing steps were these. Sequences were aligned to a reference, with V, D and J gene definitions taken from IMGT. Closely related sequences were merged by a nearest-neighbor clustering algorithm so that PCR and sequencing errors were removed. V, D and J usage in productive unique and total sequences was analyzed using ImmunoSEQ Analyzer tools and R version 3.6.1. Drawn from immuneACCESS, this table holds only the in-frame rearrangements with V and J called that TCRdb kept. Clones are partly lost; checked studies trace under half to an unresolved V gene and leave the rest unexplained. V and J calls and clone size are given by that table; D and trimming were obtained from the DNA. This sample gives 4,000 or so clones in total; around nine tenths of them show up just once. The ten biggest clones cover 3.5% to 4.5% of the sample.

V is shortened by 9 bases, J by 0 bases, and the region joining them spans 18 bases. Per the germline V gene (reference sequence), LNHDA is the CDR1 and SQIVND is the CDR2. From the cysteine up to the phenylalanine, the CDR3 has a length of 16 residues. Here the CDR3 DNA is all that survives: 48 bases in frame from base 1. The sample consisted of CD4+ T cells from blood. The chain is made from TRBV19 and TRBJ2-1, with TRBD2 as a weak D call on 5 bases. This sequence was found in a human donor in good health. The CDR3 loop reads CASAVLKRSSYNEQFF. The bases are TGTGCCAGCGCGGTCTTGAAGCGGTCCTCCTACAATGAGCAGTTCTTC.